A selection of T cell receptor beta chains follows, all from one sample in a study of CD8+CD57+ T cells in acquired aplastic anemia. TCRdb passed the reads through MiXCR, listing each CDR3 protein once. The data hold 160,000 or so distinct CDR3 sequences, with about 50% observed a single time. Source material: sorted CD4+, CD8+, or CD8+CD57+ T cells (not recorded which) from PBMCs. The source of these receptors is a human donor with aplastic anemia. Both conserved end residues are part of each CDR3. D genes are given only for firm matches. Rows may omit the clone size; those that give it use once, few, many or a size class.

d_call	v_call	clone_size	j_call	cdr3_nt	cdr3_aa
-	TRBV29-1	few	TRBJ2-7	TGCAGCGTTGAAACCAGGGGAGACGAGCAGTACTTC	CSVETRGDEQYF
-	TRBV4-3	many	TRBJ2-6	TGCGCCAGCAGCCAATCACCTAGCCTTAACGTCCTGACTTTC	CASSQSPSLNVLTF
-	TRBV24-1	-	TRBJ2-1	TGTGCCACCAGTGACCTCAATGAGCAGTTCTTC	CATSDLNEQFF
TRBD1	TRBV15	once	TRBJ2-7	TGTGCCAGCAGATCGGGACAGCTTGATCTATACGAGCAGTACTTC	CASRSGQLDLYEQYF
-	TRBV19	-	TRBJ2-1	TGTGCCAGTTCCCGGGACTGGGCCTACAATGAGCAGTTCTTC	CASSRDWAYNEQFF
TRBD2	TRBV7-9	many	TRBJ2-7	TGTGCCAGCAGCTACTGGACGGCGGCGGGAGGGTTGGAGCAGTACTTC	CASSYWTAAGGLEQYF
-	TRBV5-5	many	TRBJ2-7	TGTGCCAGCAGCCCCCACTACGAGCAGTACTTC	CASSPHYEQYF
TRBD2	TRBV2	few	TRBJ2-7	TGTGCCAGCAGTGAAGCGGGGGGGGAGCAGTACTTC	CASSEAGGEQYF
-	TRBV12-3/TRBV12-4	few	TRBJ1-1	TGTGCCAGCAGCTATTCCCCACGGGGGGTTAGAACTGAAGCTTTCTTT	CASSYSPRGVRTEAFF
-	TRBV3-1	few	TRBJ2-7	TGTGCCAGCAGCCCAAGGAAGGGGTTAACCTACGAGCAGTACTTC	CASSPRKGLTYEQYF
-	TRBV7-9	-	TRBJ2-7	TGTGCCAGCACCAGCGCTTCTGTATCCTACGAGCAGTACTTC	CASTSASVSYEQYF
-	TRBV15	-	TRBJ1-6	TGTGCCACCAGCACCCTCGGGGGTTACTATAATTCACCCCTCCACTTT	CATSTLGGYYNSPLHF
-	TRBV11-3	many	TRBJ2-3	TGTGCCAGCAGCCCGACACTGCCGACGGATACGCAGTATTTT	CASSPTLPTDTQYF
TRBD2	TRBV19	many	TRBJ2-1	TGTGCCAGTAGTCCGACTAGCGGGTATAGCTCCTACAATGAGCAGTTCTTC	CASSPTSGYSSYNEQFF
-	TRBV19	once	TRBJ1-1	TGTGCCAGTAGTATAGTCGGAAGCAGGGGCCTGAACACTGAAGCTTTCTTT	CASSIVGSRGLNTEAFF
TRBD1	TRBV7-2	many	TRBJ1-1	TGTGCCAGCAGCCCCGCAGGGGGCGAAGCTTTCTTT	CASSPAGGEAFF
TRBD2	TRBV5-1	-	TRBJ2-2	TGCGCCAGCAGCTCTGGGGAGCTAGCGGGACGGAACACCGGGGAGCTGTTTTTT	CASSSGELAGRNTGELFF
-	TRBV19	many	TRBJ1-6	TGTGCCAGCCTTAGCTCCTATAATTCACCCCTCCACTTT	CASLSSYNSPLHF
TRBD1	TRBV25-1	-	TRBJ2-7	TGTGCCAGCGTTGAAATCTTAGGGACAGGGGACGAGCAGTACTTC	CASVEILGTGDEQYF
TRBD1	TRBV10-3	-	TRBJ1-5	TGTGCCATCAGTGTCTCTGGACAGGGAGGTCAGCCCCAGCATTTT	CAISVSGQGGQPQHF
-	TRBV9	-	TRBJ1-3	TGTGCCAGCAGCGTAGAGGGAAACACCATATATTTT	CASSVEGNTIYF
TRBD2	TRBV29-1	many	TRBJ2-2	TGCAGCGTTCCTGCCGCGGGGGCCGGGGAGCTGTTTTTT	CSVPAAGAGELFF
-	TRBV9	-	TRBJ1-6	TGTGCCAGCAGCGCACAGGGCGAAGGTTCACCCCTCCACTTT	CASSAQGEGSPLHF
TRBD2	TRBV25-1	few	TRBJ2-5	TGTGCCAGCAGTGAGGATATCAGCGGGAACCAAGAGACCCAGTACTTC	CASSEDISGNQETQYF